The sequence of this T cell receptor beta chain was determined in a study of CD8 T cells in Susac syndrome. With random hexamers, reverse transcription was performed on roughly 0.45 to 1 ug of RNA. The immunoSEQ assay covered 54 Vbeta and 13 Jbeta segments for CDR3. MiXCR, run by TCRdb on the immunoSEQ multiplex PCR reads, gives a single entry per CDR3 protein. The table includes 50,000 to 65,000 distinct CDR3 sequences, approximately 94% detected once. Trimming left V 3 bases short and J 5 bases short, with 11 bases between. The length of the CDR3 is 14 residues. CDR1 SGDLS and CDR2 YYNGEE come from the germline V gene. TEMRA cells were FACS-enriched, unlike CD8+ and CD4+ T cells, which were negatively isolated.

The sequence came from a human donor in good health. The sample comprised CD8+ T cells from PBMCs. The chain employs TRBV9 and TRBJ2-2, with no clear D. CDR3 amino acids: CASSGLIGTGELFF. The CDR3 DNA is TGTGCCAGCAGCGGTTTAATCGGGACCGGGGAGCTGTTTTTT.